The T cell receptor (beta chain) described here comes from a study of blood T cell repertoires in COVID-19. Turning to the study itself: T cells, B-cell-depleted T cells, or PBMCs provided the cDNA or gDNA that served as material.

Participants, about 18 to 90 years old, spanned under 30 US areas. Participants were placed into cohorts based on the clinical history they reported. Per the study methods: Reference gene primer amplification gave nucleated cell count estimates. Repertoires were generated with immunoSEQ multiplex PCR, while TCRdb's copy carries only in-frame clones and drops some. V and J calls plus clone size are reproduced from that table; the DNA served to infer D and trimming. The sample has 150,000 to 200,000 clones; roughly four fifths are singletons. The CDR3 runs to 14 residues. V lost 5 bases and J lost 6; bases outside the gene matches: 6. CDR1 is SEHNR and CDR2 is FQNEAQ in the germline V gene (reference sequence).

This receptor was taken from a man aged 40-50 years who had recovered from COVID-19. Sequenced material: PBMCs or T cells enriched from blood (not recorded which). The chain combines TRBV7-9 with TRBJ1-1, with 10 bases aligning to TRBD1. CDR3 residues: CASSRQGARSEAFF. CDR3 DNA sequence: TGTGCCAGCAGCCGACAGGGGGCGCGATCTGAAGCTTTCTTT.